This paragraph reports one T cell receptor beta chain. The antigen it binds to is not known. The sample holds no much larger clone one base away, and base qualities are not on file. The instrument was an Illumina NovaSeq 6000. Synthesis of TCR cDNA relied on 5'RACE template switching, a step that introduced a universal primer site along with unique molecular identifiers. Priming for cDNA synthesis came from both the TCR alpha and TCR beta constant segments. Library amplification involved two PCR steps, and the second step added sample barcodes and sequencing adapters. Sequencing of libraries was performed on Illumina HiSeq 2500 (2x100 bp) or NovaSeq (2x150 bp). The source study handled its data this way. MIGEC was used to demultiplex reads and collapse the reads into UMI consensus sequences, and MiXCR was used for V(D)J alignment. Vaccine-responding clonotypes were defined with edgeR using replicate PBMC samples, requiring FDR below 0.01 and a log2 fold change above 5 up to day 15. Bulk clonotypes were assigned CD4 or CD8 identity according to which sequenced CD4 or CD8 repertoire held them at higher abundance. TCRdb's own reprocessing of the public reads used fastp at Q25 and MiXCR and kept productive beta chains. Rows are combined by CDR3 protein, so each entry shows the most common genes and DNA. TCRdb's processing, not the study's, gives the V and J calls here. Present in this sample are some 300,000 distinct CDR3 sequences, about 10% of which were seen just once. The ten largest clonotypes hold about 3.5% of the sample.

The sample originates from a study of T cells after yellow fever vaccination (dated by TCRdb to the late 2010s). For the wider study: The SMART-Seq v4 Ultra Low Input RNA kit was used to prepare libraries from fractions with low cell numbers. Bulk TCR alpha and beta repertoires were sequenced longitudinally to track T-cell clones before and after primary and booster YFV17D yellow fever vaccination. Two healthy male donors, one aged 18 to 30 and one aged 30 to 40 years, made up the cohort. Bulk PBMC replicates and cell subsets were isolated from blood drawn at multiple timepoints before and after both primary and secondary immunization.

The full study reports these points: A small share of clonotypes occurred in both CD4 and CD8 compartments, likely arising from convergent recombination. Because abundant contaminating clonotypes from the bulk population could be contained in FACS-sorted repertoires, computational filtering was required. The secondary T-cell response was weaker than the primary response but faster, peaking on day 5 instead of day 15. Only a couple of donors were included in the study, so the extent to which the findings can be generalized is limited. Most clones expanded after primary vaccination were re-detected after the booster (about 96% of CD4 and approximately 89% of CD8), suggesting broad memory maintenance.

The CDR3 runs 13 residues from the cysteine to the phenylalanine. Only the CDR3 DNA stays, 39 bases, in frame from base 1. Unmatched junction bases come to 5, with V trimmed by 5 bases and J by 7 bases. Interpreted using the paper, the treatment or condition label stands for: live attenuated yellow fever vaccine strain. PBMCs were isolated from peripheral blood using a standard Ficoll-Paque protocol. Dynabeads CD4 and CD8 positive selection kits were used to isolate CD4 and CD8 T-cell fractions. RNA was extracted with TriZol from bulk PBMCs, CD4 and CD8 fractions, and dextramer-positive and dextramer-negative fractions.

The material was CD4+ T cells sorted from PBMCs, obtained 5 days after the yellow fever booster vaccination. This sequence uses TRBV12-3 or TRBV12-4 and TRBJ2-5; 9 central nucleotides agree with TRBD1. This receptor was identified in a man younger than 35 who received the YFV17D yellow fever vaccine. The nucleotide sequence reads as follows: TGTGCCAGCAGTCCCCGGGACAGGGCGACCCAGTACTTC. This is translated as CASSPRDRATQYF.